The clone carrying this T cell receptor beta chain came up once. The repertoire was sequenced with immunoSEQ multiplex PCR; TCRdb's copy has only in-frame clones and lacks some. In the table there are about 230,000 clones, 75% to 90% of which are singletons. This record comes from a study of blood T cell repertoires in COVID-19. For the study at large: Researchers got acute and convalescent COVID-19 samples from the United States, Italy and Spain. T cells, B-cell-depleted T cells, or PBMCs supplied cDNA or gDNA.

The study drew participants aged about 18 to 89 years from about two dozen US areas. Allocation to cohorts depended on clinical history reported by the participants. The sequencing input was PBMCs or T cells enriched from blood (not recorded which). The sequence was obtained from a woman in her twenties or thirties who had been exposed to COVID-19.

CDR3 bases: TGTGCCAGCTCACTAAGGGTTGGGACAGGGTCGGGGTCGGATGGCTACACCTTC. As protein: CASSLRVGTGSGSDGYTF. The V call is TRBV18, the J call TRBJ1-2, with TRBD1 matching 9 bases. The CDR3 covers 18 residues. CDR1 is KGHSH, CDR2 LQKENI, per germline. V dropped 4 bases and J dropped 6; count of bases not matched to a gene: 18.